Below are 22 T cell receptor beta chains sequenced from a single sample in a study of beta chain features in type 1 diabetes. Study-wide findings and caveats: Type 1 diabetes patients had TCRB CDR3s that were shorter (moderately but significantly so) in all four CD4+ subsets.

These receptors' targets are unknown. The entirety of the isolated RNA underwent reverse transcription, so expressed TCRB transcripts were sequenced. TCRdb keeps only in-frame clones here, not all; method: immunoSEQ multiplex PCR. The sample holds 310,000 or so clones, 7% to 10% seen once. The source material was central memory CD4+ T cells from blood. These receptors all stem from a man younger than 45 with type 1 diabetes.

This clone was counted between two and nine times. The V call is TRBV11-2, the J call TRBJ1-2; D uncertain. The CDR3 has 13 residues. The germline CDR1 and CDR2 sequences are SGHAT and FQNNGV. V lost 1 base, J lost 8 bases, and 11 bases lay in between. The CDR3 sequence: CASSLVQWGGYTF. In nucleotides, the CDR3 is TGTGCCAGCAGCTTAGTACAGTGGGGAGGCTACACCTTC.

This CDR3 reads CASSPPTRYDPKNIQYF. The CDR3 nucleotides read TGTGCCAGCAGCCCCCCGACTAGATATGATCCCAAAAACATTCAGTACTTC. The gene calls are TRBV7-2 and TRBJ2-4; tentatively, D is TRBD2 (6 bases). In germline, CDR1 is SGHTA, CDR2 FQGNSA. The CDR3 has 17 residues. V lost 5 bases, J lost 2 bases, and 19 bases lay in between.

This CDR3 is CASSSPGSQYNSPLHF. DNA of the CDR3: TGTGCCAGCAGTTCCCCCGGTTCTCAGTATAATTCACCCCTCCACTTT. The chain employs TRBV28 and TRBJ1-6, with unresolved D. This CDR3 is 16 amino acids long. Per germline, CDR1 MDHEN and CDR2 SYDVKM. V was trimmed by 4 bases and J by 4 bases, leaving 14 bases between them.

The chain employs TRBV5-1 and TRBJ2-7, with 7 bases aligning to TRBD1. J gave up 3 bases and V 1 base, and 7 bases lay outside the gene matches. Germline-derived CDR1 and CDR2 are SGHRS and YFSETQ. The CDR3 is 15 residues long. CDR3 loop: CASSLTGQESYEQYF. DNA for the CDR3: TGCGCCAGCAGCTTGACCGGACAGGAAAGCTACGAGCAGTACTTC.

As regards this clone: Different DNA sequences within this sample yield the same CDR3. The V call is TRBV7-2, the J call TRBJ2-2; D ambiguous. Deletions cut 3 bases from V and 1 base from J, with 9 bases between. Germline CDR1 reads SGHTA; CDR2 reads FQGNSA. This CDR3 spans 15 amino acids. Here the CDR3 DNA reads TGTGCCAGCAGCTTCCAAACCGGGAACACCGGGGAGCTGTTTTTT. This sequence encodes CASSFQTGNTGELFF.

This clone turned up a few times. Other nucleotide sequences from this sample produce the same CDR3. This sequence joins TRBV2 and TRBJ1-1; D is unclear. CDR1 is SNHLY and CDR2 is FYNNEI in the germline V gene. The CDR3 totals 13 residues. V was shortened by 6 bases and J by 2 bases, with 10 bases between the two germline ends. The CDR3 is CASRGDSNTEAFF. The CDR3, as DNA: TGTGCCAGCAGGGGTGACTCCAACACTGAAGCTTTCTTT.

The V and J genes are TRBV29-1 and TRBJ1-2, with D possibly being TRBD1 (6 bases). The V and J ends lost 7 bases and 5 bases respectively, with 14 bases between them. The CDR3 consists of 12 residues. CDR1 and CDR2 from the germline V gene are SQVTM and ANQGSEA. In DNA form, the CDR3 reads TGCAGCGGCGGGGGGCGAAGATATGGCTACACCTTC. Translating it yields CSGGGRRYGYTF.

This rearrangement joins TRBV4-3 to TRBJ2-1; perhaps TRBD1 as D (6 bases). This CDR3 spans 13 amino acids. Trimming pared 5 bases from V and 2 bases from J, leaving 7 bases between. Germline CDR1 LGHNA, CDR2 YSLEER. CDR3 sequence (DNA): TGCGCCAGCAGCGGGGGCCCCTACAATGAGCAGTTCTTC. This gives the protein CASSGGPYNEQFF.

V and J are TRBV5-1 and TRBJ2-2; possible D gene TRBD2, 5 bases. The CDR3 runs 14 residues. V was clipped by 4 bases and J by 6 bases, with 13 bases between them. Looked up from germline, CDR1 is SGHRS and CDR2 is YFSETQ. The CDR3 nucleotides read TGCGCCAGCAGCCGGAACCCGGAGGCCGGGGAGCTGTTTTTT. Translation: CASSRNPEAGELFF. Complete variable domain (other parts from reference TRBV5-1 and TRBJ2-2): KAGVTQTPRYLIKTRGQQVTLSCSPISGHRSVSWYQQTPGQGLQFLFEYFSETQRNKGNFPGRFSGRQFSNSRSEMNVSTLELGDSALYLCASSRNPEAGELFFGEGSRLTVL.

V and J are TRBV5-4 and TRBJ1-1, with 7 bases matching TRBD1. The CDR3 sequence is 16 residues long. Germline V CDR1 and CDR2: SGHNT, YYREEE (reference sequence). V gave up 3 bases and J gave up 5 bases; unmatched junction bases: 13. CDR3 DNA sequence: TGTGCCAGCAGCTGGGGCCGGGACAGTGGTTTTACTGAAGCTTTCTTT. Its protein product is CASSWGRDSGFTEAFF.

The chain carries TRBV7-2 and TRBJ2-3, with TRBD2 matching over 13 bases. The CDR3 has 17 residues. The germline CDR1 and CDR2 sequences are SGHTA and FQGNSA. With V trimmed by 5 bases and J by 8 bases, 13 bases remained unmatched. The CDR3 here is CASSRAATSGGAVTQYF. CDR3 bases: TGTGCCAGCAGCCGCGCCGCAACTAGCGGGGGGGCGGTTACGCAGTATTTT.

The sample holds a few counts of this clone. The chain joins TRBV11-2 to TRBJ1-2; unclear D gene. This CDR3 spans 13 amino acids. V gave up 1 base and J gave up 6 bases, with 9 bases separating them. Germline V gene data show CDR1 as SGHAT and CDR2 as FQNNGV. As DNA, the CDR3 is TGTGCCAGCAGCTTAGGGACTGAAAATGGCTACACCTTC. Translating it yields CASSLGTENGYTF.

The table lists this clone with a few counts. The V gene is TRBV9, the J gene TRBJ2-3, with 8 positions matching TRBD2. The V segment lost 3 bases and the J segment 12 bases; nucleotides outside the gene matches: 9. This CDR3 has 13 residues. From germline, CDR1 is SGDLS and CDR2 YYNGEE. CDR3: CASSGGWRGDQYF. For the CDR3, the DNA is TGTGCCAGCAGCGGCGGTTGGCGGGGGGACCAGTATTTT.

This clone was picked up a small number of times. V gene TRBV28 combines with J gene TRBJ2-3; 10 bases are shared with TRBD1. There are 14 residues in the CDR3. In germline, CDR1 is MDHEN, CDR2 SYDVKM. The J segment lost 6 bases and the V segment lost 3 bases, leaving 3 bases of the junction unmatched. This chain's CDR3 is CASSLTGGADTQYF. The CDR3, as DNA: TGTGCCAGCAGTTTGACAGGGGGCGCGGATACGCAGTATTTT.

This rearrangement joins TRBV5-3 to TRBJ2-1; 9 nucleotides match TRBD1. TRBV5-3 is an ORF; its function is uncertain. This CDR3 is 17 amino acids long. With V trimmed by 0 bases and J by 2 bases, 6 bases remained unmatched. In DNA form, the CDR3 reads TGTGCCAGAAGCTTGGGCGGACAGGGGCGGACCTACAATGAGCAGTTCTTC. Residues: CARSLGGQGRTYNEQFF.

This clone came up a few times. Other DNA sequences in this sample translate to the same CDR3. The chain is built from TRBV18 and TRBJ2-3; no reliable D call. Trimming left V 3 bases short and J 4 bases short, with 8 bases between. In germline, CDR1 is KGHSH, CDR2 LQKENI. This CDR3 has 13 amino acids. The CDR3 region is CASSPPGPDTQYF. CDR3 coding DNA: TGTGCCAGCTCACCCCCAGGCCCAGATACGCAGTATTTT.

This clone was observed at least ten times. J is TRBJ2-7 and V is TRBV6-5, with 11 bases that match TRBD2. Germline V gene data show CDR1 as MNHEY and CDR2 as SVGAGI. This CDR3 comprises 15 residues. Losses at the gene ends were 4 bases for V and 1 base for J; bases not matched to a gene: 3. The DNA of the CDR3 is TGTGCCAGCAGTTTGACTAGCGGGGCTTCCTACGAGCAGTACTTC. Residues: CASSLTSGASYEQYF.

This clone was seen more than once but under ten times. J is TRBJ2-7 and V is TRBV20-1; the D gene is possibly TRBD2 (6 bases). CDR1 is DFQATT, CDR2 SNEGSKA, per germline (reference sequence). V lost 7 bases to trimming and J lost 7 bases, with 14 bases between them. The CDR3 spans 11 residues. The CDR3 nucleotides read TGCAGTGTAAGTGGAGGGTATGAGCAGTACTTC. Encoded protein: CSVSGGYEQYF.

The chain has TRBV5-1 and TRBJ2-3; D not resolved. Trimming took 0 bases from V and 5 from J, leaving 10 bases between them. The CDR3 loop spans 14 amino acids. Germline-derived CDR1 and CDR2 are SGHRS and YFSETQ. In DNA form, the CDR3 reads TGCGCCAGCAGCTTGGAACCCAGCCTAGATACGCAGTATTTT. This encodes CASSLEPSLDTQYF. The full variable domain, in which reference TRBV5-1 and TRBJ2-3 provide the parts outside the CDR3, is KAGVTQTPRYLIKTRGQQVTLSCSPISGHRSVSWYQQTPGQGLQFLFEYFSETQRNKGNFPGRFSGRQFSNSRSEMNVSTLELGDSALYLCASSLEPSLDTQYFGPGTRLTVL.

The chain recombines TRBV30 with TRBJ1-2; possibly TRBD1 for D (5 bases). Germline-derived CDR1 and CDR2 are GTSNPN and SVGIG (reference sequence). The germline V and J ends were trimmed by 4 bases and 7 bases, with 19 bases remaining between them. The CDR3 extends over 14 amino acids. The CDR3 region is CAWTLFRDLGGYTF. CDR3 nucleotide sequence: TGTGCCTGGACCCTATTCCGGGACCTCGGTGGCTACACCTTC.

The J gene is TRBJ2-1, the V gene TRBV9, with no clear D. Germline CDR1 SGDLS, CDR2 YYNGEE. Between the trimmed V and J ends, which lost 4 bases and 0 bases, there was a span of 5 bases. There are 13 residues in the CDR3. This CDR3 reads CASSISSYNEQFF. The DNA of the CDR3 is TGTGCCAGCAGCATAAGCTCCTACAATGAGCAGTTCTTC.

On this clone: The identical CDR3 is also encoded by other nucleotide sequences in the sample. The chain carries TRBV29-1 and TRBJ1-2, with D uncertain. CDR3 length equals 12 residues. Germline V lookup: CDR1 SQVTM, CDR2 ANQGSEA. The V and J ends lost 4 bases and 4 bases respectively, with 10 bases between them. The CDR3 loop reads CSVAWGAYGYTF. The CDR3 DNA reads TGCAGCGTTGCATGGGGAGCCTATGGCTACACCTTC.